This TCR beta chain appears in the sequencing data of a study of cytomegalovirus exposure and HLA in healthy donors. For the study at large: Across more than 350 genotyped donors, over 70% landed in the Caucasian-associated ancestry cluster. Findings and limits, study-wide: The classifier reportedly diagnosed cytomegalovirus status with high specificity and sensitivity. Association of a missense DCLRE1C variant with TCR beta V- and J-gene trimming was reported in a later analysis.

V gave up 5 bases and J gave up 5 bases; unmatched junction bases: 10. The CDR3 runs to 15 residues. Looked up from germline, CDR1 is SGHNT and CDR2 is YENEEA. PCR involved 60 Vbeta and 13 Jbeta primers. Assay: immunoSEQ multiplex PCR; the TCRdb copy retains only in-frame clones and omits some. Found here are 150,000 to 200,000 clones, around three quarters of them singletons; the top ten hold 2% to 3%. Unrecorded immune exposures were likely, despite nominal health at sampling. A note on this clone: Antigen unknown.

Sequencing used PBMCs. The clonotype comes from a young woman in good health and CMV-seropositive. The chain carries TRBV11-3 and TRBJ1-1, with 8 bases lining up with TRBD1. CDR3 sequence reads: CASSPRTGFGTEAFF. CDR3 nucleotides: TGTGCCAGCAGCCCCAGGACAGGGTTTGGAACTGAAGCTTTCTTT.